Listed below are T cell receptor beta chains from one sample, sequenced in a study of cytomegalovirus exposure and HLA in healthy donors. Profiling relied on immunoSEQ multiplex PCR, and the TCRdb table lists in-frame clones only, not all of them. In the table there are approximately 61,000 clones, 55% to 80% of which are singletons. The sequenced sample was PBMCs. Receptor source: a woman between 45 and 60 years old in good health and CMV-seronegative. Each CDR3 is given with its conserved first and last residue. The D gene is left open where the match is weak. The size entry is marked missing in some rows and otherwise reads once, few, many or a size class.

clone size: .; V gene: TRBV5-6; D gene: TRBD1; CDR3 protein: CASFRQGEGRAYGYTF
clone size: .; V gene: TRBV4-3; D gene: .; CDR3 protein: CASSQDRAQGIKPQHF
clone size: .; V gene: TRBV14; D gene: TRBD1; CDR3 protein: CASSQVHRGQKLFF
clone size: .; V gene: TRBV4-3; D gene: .; CDR3 protein: CASSQDPYMNTEAFF
clone size: .; V gene: TRBV15; D gene: .; CDR3 protein: CATSRVRESTDTQYF
clone size: .; V gene: TRBV19; D gene: .; CDR3 protein: CASRETGTPFYGYTF
clone size: .; V gene: TRBV15; D gene: TRBD2; CDR3 protein: CATSRDPGRGYEQYF
clone size: .; V gene: TRBV4-3; D gene: .; CDR3 protein: CASSQRTNTDTQYF
clone size: .; V gene: TRBV7-6; D gene: TRBD1; CDR3 protein: CASSPGTANTEAFF
clone size: .; V gene: TRBV10-3; D gene: TRBD2; CDR3 protein: CATKGASGTSYNEQFF
clone size: .; V gene: TRBV7-9; D gene: .; CDR3 protein: CASSEPLVYEQFF
clone size: .; V gene: TRBV5-1; D gene: TRBD2; CDR3 protein: CASSLADGGGPGETQYF
clone size: few; V gene: TRBV5-1; D gene: TRBD1; CDR3 protein: CASSRKSPSGGQGAYEQYF
clone size: .; V gene: TRBV7-3; D gene: .; CDR3 protein: CASSPTGGGNEQFF
clone size: .; V gene: TRBV2; D gene: .; CDR3 protein: CASSWRRGGNEQFF
clone size: .; V gene: TRBV7-2; D gene: .; CDR3 protein: CASSSLPGGGYTF
clone size: .; V gene: TRBV9; D gene: TRBD2; CDR3 protein: CASSSRGGGRSEQYF
clone size: few; V gene: TRBV5-1; D gene: .; CDR3 protein: CASSLLRQETQYF
clone size: .; V gene: TRBV25-1; D gene: .; CDR3 protein: CASSESGYGYTF
clone size: .; V gene: TRBV28; D gene: .; CDR3 protein: CASSLPGFSAGELFF
clone size: .; V gene: TRBV13; D gene: TRBD2; CDR3 protein: CASSDQRLAGGPDSYEQYF
clone size: .; V gene: TRBV5-1; D gene: .; CDR3 protein: CASSSDYRPGTVTDTQYF
clone size: .; V gene: TRBV9; D gene: .; CDR3 protein: CASSVGEGGPQHF
clone size: .; V gene: TRBV5-1; D gene: .; CDR3 protein: CASSLAGSADSYEQYF
clone size: once; V gene: TRBV5-6; D gene: TRBD1; CDR3 protein: CASSFARDSTDTQYF
clone size: .; V gene: TRBV4-3; D gene: .; CDR3 protein: CASSQDRGLEQYF
clone size: .; V gene: TRBV5-1; D gene: .; CDR3 protein: CASSLAGANYGYPF
clone size: once; V gene: TRBV27; D gene: .; CDR3 protein: CASSPAGHNEQFF
clone size: .; V gene: TRBV5-1; D gene: TRBD1; CDR3 protein: CASSLVGQNYGYTF
clone size: .; V gene: TRBV19; D gene: .; CDR3 protein: CASSRQGSSHGYTF
clone size: .; V gene: TRBV5-4; D gene: TRBD2; CDR3 protein: CASSGRDLGEQYF
clone size: few; V gene: TRBV6-5; D gene: TRBD2; CDR3 protein: CASRRSGTSRNEQFF
clone size: .; V gene: TRBV7-9; D gene: TRBD1; CDR3 protein: CASRPRGLETGELFF
clone size: once; V gene: TRBV7-2; D gene: TRBD2; CDR3 protein: CASRGSVAGAGETQYF
clone size: .; V gene: TRBV7-2; D gene: TRBD2; CDR3 protein: CASREGTSGRIRQYF
clone size: .; V gene: TRBV5-1; D gene: .; CDR3 protein: CASSLAIDRSGETQYF
clone size: many; V gene: TRBV7-2; D gene: TRBD1; CDR3 protein: CASSTRTGAEAFYGYTF